This T cell receptor beta chain is drawn from a study of OX40 agonist ivuxolimab in advanced cancers. Study information: In this cohort, patients received ivuxolimab, an agonistic anti-OX40 (CD134) antibody. Of mixed ages from about 23 to 90 and averaging about 60 years, the group was approximately 80% male. The study's findings and limits: At 0.1 to 3.0 mg/kg and by week 6, clonal expansion occurred in CD4+ and CD8+ blood T cells.

Patients with a history of autoimmune disease or on systemic immunosuppression were excluded. The germline V gene encodes CDR1 LNHDA and CDR2 SQIVND (reference sequence). CDR3 length equals 13 residues. V lost 3 bases to trimming and J lost 7 bases, with 13 bases between them. To note about this clone: Its antigen is still unknown.

Using immunoSEQ multiplex PCR, the repertoire was profiled, and TCRdb retains in-frame clones only, with some absent. The sample holds about 79,000 clones; roughly 94% are singletons and the top ten take over 8.5%. V gene TRBV19 combines with J gene TRBJ2-7; D is possibly TRBD1 (6 bases). The TCR comes from an adult with an advanced solid tumor such as melanoma, head and neck, liver or kidney cancer. Sequences were derived from CD4+ or CD8+ T cells sorted from blood, sampled in a trial of the OX40 agonist ivuxolimab. This chain's CDR3 is CASSMDTGREQYF. In DNA, the CDR3 is TGTGCCAGTAGTATGGATACAGGGCGTGAGCAGTACTTC. Full variable domain (outside the CDR3, taken from reference TRBV19 and TRBJ2-7): DGGITQSPKYLFRKEGQNVTLSCEQNLNHDAMYWYRQDPGQGLRLIYYSQIVNDFQKGDIAEGYSVSREKKESFPLTVTSAQKNPTAFYLCASSMDTGREQYFGPGTRLTVT.